The next 3 T cell receptor beta chains were all read from a single sample in a study of blood T cell repertoires in COVID-19. The repertoire was sequenced with immunoSEQ multiplex PCR; TCRdb's copy has only in-frame clones and lacks some. The table lists around 130,000 clones, 80% to 85% of them singletons. The sample comprised PBMCs or T cells enriched from blood (not recorded which). These receptors came from a man aged 25-45 years who had recovered from COVID-19.

The rearrangement uses TRBV7-6 and TRBJ2-3, with a tentative D call TRBD2 (6 bases). The germline V gene has CDR1 SGHVS and CDR2 FNYEAQ. V was shortened by 5 bases and J by 4 bases, with 37 bases between the two germline ends. The CDR3 runs 22 residues. The chain's CDR3 is CASSHHLRNRQGGYGTADTQYF. The CDR3 DNA reads as TGTGCCAGCAGCCATCATTTACGGAACCGACAAGGAGGGTATGGTACGGCAGATACGCAGTATTTT.

The chain's CDR3 is CARGGSGRQDTQYF. CDR3 DNA: TGTGCCAGGGGTGGGAGCGGGAGGCAAGATACGCAGTATTTT. This chain connects TRBV2 to TRBJ2-3; 9 nucleotides agree with TRBD2. Per germline, CDR1 SNHLY and CDR2 FYNNEI. The CDR3 totals 14 residues. V was clipped by 9 bases and J by 5 bases; unmatched bases: 9.

V is TRBV3-1 (or the pseudogene TRBV3-2) and J is TRBJ2-7, with 7 nucleotides matching TRBD1. Per germline, CDR1 LGHDT and CDR2 YNNKEL (reference sequence). V lost 5 bases to trimming and J lost 3 bases; unmatched junction nucleotides: 7. The CDR3 totals 14 residues. CDR3 sequence reads: CASSSGTVIYEQYF. The CDR3 nucleotides read TGTGCCAGCAGCTCCGGGACAGTTATCTACGAGCAGTACTTC.